The 4 T cell receptor beta chains listed next were all sequenced from one sample in a study of T cells in tuberculosis. Profiled with immunoSEQ multiplex PCR; TCRdb holds only in-frame clones, not every one. Of some 30,000 clones listed, around 92% were seen once; the top ten hold around 7.7%. Sequenced: PBMCs. Receptors were obtained from a donor aged 10 to 29 with latent tuberculosis or without tuberculosis infection. Some clones in this sample may be carry-over from other donors' samples.

V and J are TRBV2 and TRBJ1-1; 7 nucleotides align to TRBD1. The CDR3 extends over 12 amino acids. The trim removed 4 bases at V and 6 bases at J, leaving 2 bases unmatched. Germline V gene data show CDR1 as SNHLY and CDR2 as FYNNEI. CDR3 in amino acids: CASSGQGSEAFF. Here the CDR3 DNA reads TGTGCCAGCAGTGGACAGGGATCTGAAGCTTTCTTT.

The V gene is TRBV5-1, the J gene TRBJ2-5; weak D call: TRBD1 (5 bases). Germline CDR1 SGHRS, CDR2 YFSETQ. This CDR3 contains 14 residues. The V and J ends lost 3 bases and 5 bases respectively, with 14 bases between them. CDR3 residues: CASSSTGAGETQYF. CDR3 DNA: TGCGCCAGCAGCTCGACTGGGGCTGGGGAGACCCAGTACTTC.

The J gene is TRBJ1-2, the V gene TRBV18; weak D call: TRBD1 (5 bases). Per germline, CDR1 KGHSH and CDR2 LQKENI. The CDR3 spans 13 residues. Trimming took off 3 bases at V and 6 bases at J, with 11 bases between the two ends. In DNA, the CDR3 is TGTGCCAGCTCACCGGCCAGGGATAATGGCTACACCTTC. It codes for CASSPARDNGYTF.

The chain combines TRBV6-1 with TRBJ1-2; D unclear. Germline lookup yields CDR1 MNHNS and CDR2 SASEGT. The CDR3 extends over 14 amino acids. Trimming took 0 bases from V and 8 from J, leaving 13 bases between them. The CDR3 protein is CASSEALRPGGYTF. CDR3 coding DNA: TGTGCCAGCAGTGAAGCGCTTCGGCCCGGGGGCTACACCTTC.